This T cell receptor (beta chain) was found in a study of cytomegalovirus exposure and HLA in healthy donors. Trimming shortened V by 6 bases and J by 3 bases, and 9 bases separated the two germline ends. There are 12 residues in the CDR3. Germline lookup yields CDR1 MDHEN and CDR2 SYDVKM. Data came from immunoSEQ multiplex PCR; TCRdb stores just in-frame clones and leaves some out. Among 150,000 to 200,000 clones listed, about 81% were seen once. Sequences were obtained from PBMCs. The V gene is TRBV28, the J gene TRBJ2-7; D possibly corresponds to TRBD1 (5 bases). The sequence was collected from a woman younger than 45 in good health and CMV-seronegative. CDR3 region: CASSPTVYEQYF. CDR3 nucleotides: TGTGCCAGCAGCCCGACAGTCTACGAGCAGTACTTC.